Sequencing of this T cell receptor (beta chain) was carried out in a study of T-cell memory formation after mild COVID-19. The TCR alpha and TCR beta cDNA libraries, bearing sample barcodes and UMIs, were generated by 5'RACE using constant-segment primers. TCRdb independently ran MiXCR on the 5' RACE reads; one entry per CDR3 protein. The sample yields 75,000 to 95,000 distinct CDR3 sequences, around 15% seen once. In germline, CDR1 is SEHNR, CDR2 FQNEAQ (reference sequence). The CDR3 consists of 15 residues. V dropped 1 base and J dropped 7 bases, with 11 bases sitting between them. This clonotype occurred a few times. What it binds is not known. Study-level points and caveats: Pre-infection memory carried some responding clones, suggesting that cross-reactive memory joined. Clones shrinking from day 15 to 85 showed even CD4/CD8 mixes; later expanders tilted CD4+.

The specimen was PBMCs or a T cell subset sorted from them (not recorded which). The rearrangement uses TRBV7-9 and TRBJ1-6, with D perhaps matching TRBD1 (6 bases). The TCR was taken from a man aged 18 to 29 who had mild COVID-19 (a few samples of this study predate the infection). Cell type and time point are not known. The CDR3 protein is CASSLGTVENSPLHF. In DNA, the CDR3 is TGTGCCAGCAGCTTAGGGACAGTAGAGAATTCACCCCTCCACTTT. Combining the CDR3 with reference TRBV7-9 and TRBJ1-6 gives the whole variable domain DTGVSQNPRHKITKRGQNVTFRCDPISEHNRLYWYRQTLGQGPEFLTYFQNEAQLEKSRLLSDRFSAERPKGSFSTLEIQRTEQGDSAMYLCASSLGTVENSPLHFGNGTRLTVT.